This TCR beta chain was retrieved from a study of T cell changes during pregnancy in multiple sclerosis. The J segment lost 0 bases and the V segment lost 4 bases, leaving 8 bases of the junction unmatched. In germline, CDR1 is LGHNA, CDR2 YNFKEQ. The CDR3 consists of 16 residues. Sequenced by immunoSEQ multiplex PCR; TCRdb stores in-frame clones only, minus some. Here the sample spans about 51,000 clones, 85% to 95% being singletons. The clonotype was recovered from a female donor with multiple sclerosis, enrolled in a pregnancy study. The V gene is TRBV4-2, the J gene TRBJ1-1; 7 bases match TRBD1. The starting material was peripheral blood, obtained in the second trimester of pregnancy. CDR3 protein: CASSPTGTGMNTEAFF. CDR3 nucleotides: TGTGCCAGCAGCCCGACAGGGACGGGGATGAACACTGAAGCTTTCTTT.